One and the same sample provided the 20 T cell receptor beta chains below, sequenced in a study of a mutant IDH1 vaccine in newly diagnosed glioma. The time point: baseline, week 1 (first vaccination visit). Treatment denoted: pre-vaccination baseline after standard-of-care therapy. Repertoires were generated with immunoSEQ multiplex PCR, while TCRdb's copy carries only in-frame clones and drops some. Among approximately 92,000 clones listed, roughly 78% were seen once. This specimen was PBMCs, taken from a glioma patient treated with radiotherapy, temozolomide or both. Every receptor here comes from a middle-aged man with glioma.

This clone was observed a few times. The CDR3 bases are TGTGCCAGTAGTAGACAGGGTGTTGCGGGATTTGATGAGCAGTTCTTC. It is translated as CASSRQGVAGFDEQFF. J is TRBJ2-1 and V is TRBV19; D possibly corresponds to TRBD1 (7 bases). The CDR3 is 16 residues long. Trimming shortened V by 4 bases and J by 8 bases, and 21 bases separated the two germline ends. The germline V gene has CDR1 LNHDA and CDR2 SQIVND (reference sequence).

The CDR3 loop reads CASSSGQGAGELFF. The CDR3 DNA is TGCGCCAGCAGCTCGGGACAGGGTGCCGGGGAGCTGTTTTTT. The rearrangement joins TRBV5-1 to TRBJ2-2, with 9 bases matching TRBD1. Germline V lookup: CDR1 SGHRS, CDR2 YFSETQ. The CDR3 has 14 amino acids. V was clipped by 3 bases and J by 6 bases; unmatched bases: 3.

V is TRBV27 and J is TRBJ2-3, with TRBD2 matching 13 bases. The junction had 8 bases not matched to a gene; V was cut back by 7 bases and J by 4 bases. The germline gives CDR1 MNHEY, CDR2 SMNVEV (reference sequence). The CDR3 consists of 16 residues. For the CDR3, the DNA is TGTGCCAGCACCTCTGGGACTAGCGGGGTCTCAGATACGCAGTATTTT. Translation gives CASTSGTSGVSDTQYF.

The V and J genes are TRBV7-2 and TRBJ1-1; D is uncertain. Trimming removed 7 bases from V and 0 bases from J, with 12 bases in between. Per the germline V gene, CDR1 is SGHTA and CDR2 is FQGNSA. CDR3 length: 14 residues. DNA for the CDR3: TGTGCCAGCACCTCACAGAGATTGAACACTGAAGCTTTCTTT. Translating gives CASTSQRLNTEAFF.

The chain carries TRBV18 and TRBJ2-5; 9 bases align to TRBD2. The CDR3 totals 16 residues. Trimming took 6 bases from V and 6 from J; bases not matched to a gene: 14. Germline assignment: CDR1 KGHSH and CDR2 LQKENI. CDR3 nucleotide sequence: TGTGCCAGCTCCCCTGGAGCGGGGGGAGGCATGAAGACCCAGTACTTC. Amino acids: CASSPGAGGGMKTQYF.

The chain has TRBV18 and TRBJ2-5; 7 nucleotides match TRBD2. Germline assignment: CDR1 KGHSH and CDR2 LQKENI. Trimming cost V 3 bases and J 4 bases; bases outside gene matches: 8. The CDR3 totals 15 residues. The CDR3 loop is CASSPGGSSRETQYF. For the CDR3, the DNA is TGTGCCAGCTCACCGGGGGGGAGCTCACGAGAGACCCAGTACTTC.

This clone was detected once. The CDR3: CASSQATGLNTDTQYF. In DNA form, the CDR3 reads TGCGCCAGCAGCCAAGCAACAGGGCTTAACACAGATACGCAGTATTTT. The chain carries TRBV4-3 and TRBJ2-3; a weak D match, TRBD1 (6 bases). The CDR3 spans 16 residues. The germline V and J ends were trimmed by 1 base and 2 bases, with 13 bases remaining between them. Germline loops: CDR1 LGHNA, CDR2 YSLEER.

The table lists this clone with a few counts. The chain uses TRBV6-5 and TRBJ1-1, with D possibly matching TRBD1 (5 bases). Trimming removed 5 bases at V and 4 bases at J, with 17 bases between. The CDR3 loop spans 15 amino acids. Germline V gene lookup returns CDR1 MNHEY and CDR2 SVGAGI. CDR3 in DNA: TGTGCCAGCAGTGACTTGGGGGACGGCGGCACTGAAGCTTTCTTT. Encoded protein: CASSDLGDGGTEAFF.

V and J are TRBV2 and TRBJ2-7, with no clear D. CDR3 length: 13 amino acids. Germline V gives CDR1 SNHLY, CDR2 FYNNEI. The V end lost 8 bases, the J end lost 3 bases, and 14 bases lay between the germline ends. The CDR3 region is CASRTLFGYEQYF. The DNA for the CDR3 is TGTGCCAGCCGCACCCTCTTCGGCTACGAGCAGTACTTC.

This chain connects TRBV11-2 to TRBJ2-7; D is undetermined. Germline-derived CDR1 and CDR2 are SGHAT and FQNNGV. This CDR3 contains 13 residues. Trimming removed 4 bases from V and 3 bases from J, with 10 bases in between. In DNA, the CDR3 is TGTGCCAGCAGCTCCGGACGGGTCTACGAGCAGTACTTC. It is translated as CASSSGRVYEQYF.

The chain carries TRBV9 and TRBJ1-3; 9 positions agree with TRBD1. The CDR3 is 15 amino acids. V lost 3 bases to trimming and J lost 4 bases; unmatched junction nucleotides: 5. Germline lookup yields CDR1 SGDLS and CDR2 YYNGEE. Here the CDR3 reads CASSELDRGGNTIYF. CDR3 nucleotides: TGTGCCAGCAGCGAGCTGGACAGGGGCGGAAACACCATATATTTT.

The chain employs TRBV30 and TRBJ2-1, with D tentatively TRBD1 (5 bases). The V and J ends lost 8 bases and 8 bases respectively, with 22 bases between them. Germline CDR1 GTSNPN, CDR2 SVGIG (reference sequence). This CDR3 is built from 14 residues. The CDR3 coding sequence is TGTGCCCACCTAGGGGCCTCCCGAACCCATGAGCAGTTCTTC. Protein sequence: CAHLGASRTHEQFF.

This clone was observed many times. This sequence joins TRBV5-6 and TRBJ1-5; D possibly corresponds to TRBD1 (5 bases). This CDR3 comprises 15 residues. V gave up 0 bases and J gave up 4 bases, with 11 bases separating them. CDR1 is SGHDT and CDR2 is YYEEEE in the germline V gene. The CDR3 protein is CASSLGGRGNQPQHF. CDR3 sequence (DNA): TGTGCCAGCAGCTTGGGGGGACGGGGTAATCAGCCCCAGCATTTT.

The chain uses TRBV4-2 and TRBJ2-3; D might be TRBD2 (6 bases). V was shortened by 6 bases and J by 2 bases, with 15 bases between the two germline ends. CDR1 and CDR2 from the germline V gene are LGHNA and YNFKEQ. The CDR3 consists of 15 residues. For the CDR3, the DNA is TGTGCCAGCAGTAGCACTGCGGGAAACACAGATACGCAGTATTTT. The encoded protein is CASSSTAGNTDTQYF.

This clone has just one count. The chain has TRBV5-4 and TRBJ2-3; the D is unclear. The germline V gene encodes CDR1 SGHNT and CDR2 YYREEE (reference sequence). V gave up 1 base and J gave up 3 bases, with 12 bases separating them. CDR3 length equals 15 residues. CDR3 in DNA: TGTGCCAGCAGCTTGACAGCAGTGGGGACAGATACGCAGTATTTT. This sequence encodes CASSLTAVGTDTQYF.

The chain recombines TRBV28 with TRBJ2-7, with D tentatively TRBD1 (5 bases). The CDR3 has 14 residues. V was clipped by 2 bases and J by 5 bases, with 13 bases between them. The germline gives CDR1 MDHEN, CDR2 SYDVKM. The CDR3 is CASSLIRVPHEQYF. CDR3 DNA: TGTGCCAGCAGTTTAATCAGGGTTCCACACGAGCAGTACTTC.

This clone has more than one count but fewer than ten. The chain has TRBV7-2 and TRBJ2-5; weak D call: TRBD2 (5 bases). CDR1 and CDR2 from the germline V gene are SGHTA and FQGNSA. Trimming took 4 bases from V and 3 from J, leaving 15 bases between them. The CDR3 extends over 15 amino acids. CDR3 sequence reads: CASSSRPADEETQYF. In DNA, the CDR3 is TGTGCCAGCAGCTCACGCCCAGCGGACGAAGAGACCCAGTACTTC.

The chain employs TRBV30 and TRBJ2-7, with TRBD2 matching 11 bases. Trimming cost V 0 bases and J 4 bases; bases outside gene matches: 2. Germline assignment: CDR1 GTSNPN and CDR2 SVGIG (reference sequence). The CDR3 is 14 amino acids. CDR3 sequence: CAWSVTSGIYEQYF. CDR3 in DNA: TGTGCCTGGAGTGTGACTAGCGGGATTTACGAGCAGTACTTC.

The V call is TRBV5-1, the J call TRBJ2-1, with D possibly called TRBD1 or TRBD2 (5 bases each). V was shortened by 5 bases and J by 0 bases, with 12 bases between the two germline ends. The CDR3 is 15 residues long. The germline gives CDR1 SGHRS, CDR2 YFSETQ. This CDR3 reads CASRFEGNSYNEQFF. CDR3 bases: TGCGCCAGCAGATTCGAGGGGAACTCCTACAATGAGCAGTTCTTC.

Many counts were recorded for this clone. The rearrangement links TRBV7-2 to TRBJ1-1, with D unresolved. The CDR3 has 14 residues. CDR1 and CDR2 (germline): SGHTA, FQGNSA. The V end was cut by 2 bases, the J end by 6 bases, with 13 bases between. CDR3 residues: CASSLTAHPPEAFF. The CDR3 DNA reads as TGTGCCAGCAGCTTAACGGCCCACCCCCCTGAAGCTTTCTTT.